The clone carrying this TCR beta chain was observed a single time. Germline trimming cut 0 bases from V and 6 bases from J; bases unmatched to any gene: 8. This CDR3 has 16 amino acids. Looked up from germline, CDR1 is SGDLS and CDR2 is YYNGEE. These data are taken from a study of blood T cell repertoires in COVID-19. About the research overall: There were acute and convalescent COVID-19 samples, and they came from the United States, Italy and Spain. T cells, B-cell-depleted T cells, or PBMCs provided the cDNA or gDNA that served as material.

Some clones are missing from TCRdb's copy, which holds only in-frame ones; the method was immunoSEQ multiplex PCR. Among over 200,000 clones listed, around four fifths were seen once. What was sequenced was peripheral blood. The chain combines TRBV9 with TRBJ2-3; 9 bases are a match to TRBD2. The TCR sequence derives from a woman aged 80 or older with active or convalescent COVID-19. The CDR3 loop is CASSVASGNLADTQYF. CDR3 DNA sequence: TGTGCCAGCAGCGTAGCTAGCGGGAACCTCGCGGATACGCAGTATTTT. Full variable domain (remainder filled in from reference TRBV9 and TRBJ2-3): DSGVTQTPKHLITATGQRVTLRCSPRSGDLSVYWYQQSLDQGLQFLIQYYNGEERAKGNILERFSAQQFPDLHSELNLSSLELGDSALYFCASSVASGNLADTQYFGPGTRLTVL.